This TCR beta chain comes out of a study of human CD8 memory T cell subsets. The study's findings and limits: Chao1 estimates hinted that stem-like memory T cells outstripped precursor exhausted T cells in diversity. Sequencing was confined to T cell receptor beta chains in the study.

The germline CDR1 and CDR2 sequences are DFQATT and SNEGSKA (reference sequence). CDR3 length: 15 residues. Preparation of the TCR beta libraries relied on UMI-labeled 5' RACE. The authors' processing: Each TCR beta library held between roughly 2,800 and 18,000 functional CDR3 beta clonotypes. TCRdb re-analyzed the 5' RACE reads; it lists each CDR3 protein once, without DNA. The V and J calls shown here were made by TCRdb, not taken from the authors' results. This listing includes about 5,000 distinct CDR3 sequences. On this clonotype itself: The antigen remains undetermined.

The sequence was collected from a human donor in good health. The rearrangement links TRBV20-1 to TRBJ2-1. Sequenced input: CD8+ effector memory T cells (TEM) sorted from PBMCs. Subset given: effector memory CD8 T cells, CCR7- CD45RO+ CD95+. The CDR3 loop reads CSARDPSGTYNEQFF.